This TCR beta chain stems from a study of CD8 T cells in ankylosing spondylitis. Findings and caveats of the study: Made up of about eight highly homologous variants, a TCR beta motif appeared characteristic of ankylosing spondylitis blood.

TCRdb re-derived calls from the 5' RACE reads in MiXCR, one entry per CDR3 protein. The repertoire holds roughly 440,000 distinct CDR3 sequences, 17% seen once, with approximately 1% in the top ten. Trimming took off 5 bases at V and 3 bases at J, with 17 bases between the two ends. The CDR3 contains 15 residues. Germline-derived CDR1 and CDR2 are SGHAT and FQNNGV. A remark on this clonotype: The antigen is unknown.

V gene TRBV11-2 combines with J gene TRBJ2-7; weak D call: TRBD2 (6 bases). The receptor comes from a male donor with ankylosing spondylitis. The sample consisted of blood, either unsorted or a sorted T cell fraction (not recorded which). The CDR3 DNA follows: TGTGCCAGCAGCACTCTGCGGGGTGGTCTCTACGAGCAGTACTTC. Its translation: CASSTLRGGLYEQYF.